This T cell receptor beta chain is from a study of cytomegalovirus exposure and HLA in healthy donors (dated by TCRdb to the late 2010s). At the level of the whole study: An earlier analysis of approximately 600 of the donors reported more than 250 Gb of sequence data and more than 90 million unique TCR beta sequences from 150 million to 200 million T cells. Every discovery cohort repertoire had been produced on one sequencing platform. The study aimed to test whether signatures of past pathogen exposure could be identified by cataloging public T cell receptors. Genome-wide SNP genotypes for about three fifths of the roughly 700 donors were used in a later genetic analysis, which treated that subset as a discovery cohort. In addition to the first cohort of 650 to 750 subjects, a separate validation cohort of approximately 130 different subjects was used. Donor age, sex, ethnicity and CMV serostatus were collected together with the repertoire data. Across 398 genotyped donors of the cohort, an average of roughly 250,000 unique TCR beta nucleotide sequences per donor were sequenced, and approximately 19% of those sequences were non-productive. The genetic ancestry cluster associated with self-reported Caucasian donors included over 80% of the 300 to 400 genotyped donors. Approximately 300 gigabases of sequencing data and tens of millions of unique TCR sequences were included in an early release covering under 650 HLA-typed donors. The later analysis used no new phenotypic data to find candidate immune exposures, relying instead on TCR beta sequences and their occurrence across donors. An earlier analysis of nearly 600 of the donors applied high-throughput TCR beta sequencing to assess whether each TCR beta V gene segment acted as functional or pseudogenic. Using immunosequencing, the study profiled T cell repertoires from roughly 650 subjects and related those repertoires to cytomegalovirus serostatus. HLA typing covered class I and class II loci at four-digit resolution. Because of strong linkage in the cohort, five DR-DQ haplotypes were treated as single units for association and clustering. A later analysis re-examined previously published TCR beta repertoires from several hundred donors and added high-resolution HLA genotyping to investigate patterns of TCR occurrence. To predict cytomegalovirus infection status, the study combined high-throughput TCR immunosequencing, statistical association of individual TCRs with disease status, and machine learning. The number of typed donors differed by locus: roughly 629-640 for A, B, C, DRB1 and DQB1; 522 for DQA1; approximately 600 for DPA1; and 450 to 480 for DPB1. Points the paper makes about the study in general: In a later analysis, most CMV-associated TCR beta chains were found to appear HLA-restricted, with HLA associations seemingly driven largely by CMV exposure. Assigning TCR associations to individual alleles was difficult when HLA alleles, especially DR and DQ, strongly co-occurred. At a false discovery rate of 0.05, a later analysis linked about 16,000 TCR beta sequences to specific HLA alleles. According to a later analysis, parvovirus B19, influenza, CMV and Epstein-Barr virus appeared linked to several top co-occurrence clusters. Linkage disequilibrium might explain the correlated functional status among segregating V segments, but an unknown experimental factor could not be ruled out. In this cohort, only TCR beta chains were sequenced, and detectable features were limited by the absence of alpha or paired-chain data. The sequencing pipeline was judged likely to have produced a cluster of highly shared sequence variants as a technical artifact. Presence/absence analyses assumed roughly uniform sequencing depth across donors, an assumption that may not hold. CMV serostatus was the only immune exposure information available for the cohort. Because counts were too low, about 15 rarely observed V segments, including chromosome 9 orphons, were left out of the earlier analysis of 500 to 650 of the donors. An earlier analysis of around 500 of the donors showed that most TCR beta V segments appeared in productive rearrangements either about 87% or about 30% of the time, which broadly matched IMGT annotations. In vitro tests confirmed that a few of the cytomegalovirus-associated TCR beta chains recognize cytomegalovirus antigens. The authors suggested that the approach could potentially be generalized to other disease states and immunological phenotypes. Across donors, most TCR sequences were observed very rarely, whereas some public TCRs were present in many individuals. A further reported finding was that TCR beta sequences accurately predicted the HLA-A and HLA-B alleles for most subjects in the first cohort. A later analysis found that HLA-associated TCR beta chains were more clonally expanded and had lower generation probabilities than equally common non-associated chains. Because HLA typing was unavailable for some donors at each locus, only the typed subset was used in association tests. Some IMGT-functional V segments, including TRBV6-2 and TRBV6-3, could not be told apart with the 87-base-pair reads, so those segments were excluded. A later genetic analysis associated a missense DCLRE1C variant with V-gene and J-gene trimming of TCR beta chains, and an independent cohort replicated the association. Compared with the approximately 670-donor mean, donors in an Asian-associated ancestry cluster had fewer N-insertions in productive TCRs, according to a later genetic analysis. Cytomegalovirus status was reported to be diagnosed by the classifier with high specificity and sensitivity in both the original and validation cohorts. According to a later analysis, TCR association rates differed among HLA loci, with DRB1 alleles showing the most associated TCRs and HLA-C alleles showing the fewest. A total of roughly 160 TCR beta chains were listed by the study as associated with cytomegalovirus.

The cohort was made up of roughly 670 healthy bone marrow donors. At the time of sampling, all cohort members were nominally healthy, though unrecorded immune exposures were likely present. The donor was CMV seropositive and was included in the group of 250 to 300 seropositive cohort members. Each donor provided a peripheral blood sample, and peripheral blood mononuclear cells were used for TCR beta sequencing. The Qiagen DNeasy Blood Extraction Kit was used to extract genomic DNA from the blood cell samples. Library generation was performed with the immunoSEQ multiplex PCR assay. The multiplex PCR relied on a mix of 60 forward primers for TCR Vbeta segments and 13 reverse primers for TCR Jbeta segments. A multiplex PCR assay on genomic DNA amplified the CDR3 region of rearranged TCR beta genes. Amplified TCR beta libraries were sequenced as 87-base-pair reads on the Illumina HiSeq System. In the original analysis: A later analysis tallied 70 million to 100 million unique TCR beta chains across the roughly 610 repertoires, and about 12 million of those chains were shared by two or more donors. To remove PCR and sequencing errors, raw reads were error-corrected and collapsed into unique sequences using a nearest-neighbor algorithm that merged closely related sequences. V, D and J gene segments were assigned by aligning CDR3 sequences to IMGT reference sequences. For a sequence to be retained, at least a six-nucleotide match to both a V gene segment and a J gene segment was required. A rearrangement was called productive if the CDR3 had no stop codons and remained in frame with V and J, and every other rearrangement was called non-productive. CDR3 was defined according to IMGT convention as the region running from the second conserved V-encoded cysteine to the conserved J-encoded phenylalanine. The earlier analysis of approximately 590 of the donors excluded any sequence lacking an unambiguous match to a single V gene segment. In an earlier analysis of about 590 of the donors, a V segment was called functional when productive rearrangements were above 56.7%, and segregating when the standard deviation between donors exceeded 5%. A statistical classification framework was built to diagnose cytomegalovirus status from the catalog of TCR beta chain sequences. In a later analysis, V and J genes were assigned by comparing TCR nucleotide sequences against IMGT/GENE-DB human TR gene sequences. A later analysis assigned CDR3 sequences and most-parsimonious VDJ recombination scenarios with the TCRdist pipeline. In a later analysis, each TCR beta chain was defined by its CDR3 amino acid sequence together with its V-gene family, and reads lacking a unique V-gene family were excluded. To address suspected cross-contamination and a sequencing artifact, a later analysis removed around 590 highly shared, low-generation-probability nucleotide sequences. For each public chain, a later analysis derived a clonal expansion index from normalized ranks of inferred template counts within each repertoire. Generation probabilities in a later analysis came from a VDJ recombination model fitted to out-of-frame rearrangements, and those results were checked against IGoR. In a later analysis, hypergeometric tests were used to score TCR-TCR, TCR-HLA and TCR-CMV co-occurrence, with a repertoire-size bias correction applied to TCR pairs. A later analysis estimated false discovery rates by permuting HLA or CMV assignments 20 times. In a later analysis, co-occurring TCRs were grouped with DBSCAN, and TCRdist sequence similarity was added when clustering was performed within HLA-allele-positive subsets. Repertoires with fewer than 30,000 or more than 120,000 public chains, plus five repertoires with anomalous nucleotide sharing, were excluded from co-occurrence clustering. The table comes from immuneACCESS by way of TCRdb, which keeps in-frame sequences with V and J called. Part of the clones is missing from these tables; in studies checked, under half for an unresolved V gene and the rest for unknown reasons. The V and J calls and clone size were taken over from that table, and D and trimming were inferred from the DNA. The sample data list some 150,000 clones, and 70% to 85% of these were observed just once. 3% to 4.5% of the sample belongs to the ten largest clones.

The CDR3 sequence holds 15 residues, the cysteine and phenylalanine included. Solely the CDR3 DNA is kept, with 45 bases framed from the first base. After removal of 5 bases from V and 7 bases from J, the junction retains 10 bases not matched to a gene. CDR1 and CDR2 were assigned from the germline V gene (reference sequence) as LNHDA and SQIVND. As regards this clone: Its binding antigen is unknown. No clone much larger than this one lies a single base away; base qualities are absent.

The chain employs TRBV19 and TRBJ2-2, and TRBD1 aligns with 7 junction nucleotides. This sequence originates from a man aged 25 to 45 in good health and CMV-seropositive. Sequencing input: PBMCs. The CDR3 is CASSSTGFVSGELFF. The DNA sequence is given as TGTGCCAGTAGTTCGACAGGGTTTGTGAGCGGGGAGCTGTTTTTT.